What follows are 22 T cell receptor beta chains derived from one specimen sequenced in a study of T cell repertoires in cytomegalovirus infection (dated by TCRdb to between 2018 and 2021). What the treatment or condition label conveys for this sample: in vitro stimulation with specific CMV peptide epitopes to enrich CMV-specific T cells. TCRdb shows the sequencer as Illumina HiSeq 1500. Clones were called with MiXCR by TCRdb after fastp trimmed the public reads at Q25, and only in-frame beta chains were retained. Rows are unified per CDR3 protein, each entry keeping the most common DNA and genes. For this sample there are over 250,000 distinct CDR3 sequences; roughly 21% appear just once. Roughly 20% of the sample comes from the top ten. These receptors have no known antigen. The sequenced sample was cultured PBMCs, obtained from culture after CMV antigen stimulation. Source of these receptors: a human donor in good health (CMV status not recorded). Some clones in this sample may be carry-over from other donors' samples.

This clonotype was observed many times. This chain connects TRBV7-2 to TRBJ2-1; 11 bases align to TRBD2. Germline values: CDR1 SGHTA, CDR2 FQGNSA. The trim removed 5 bases at V and 8 bases at J, leaving 8 bases unmatched. This CDR3 comprises 15 residues. CDR3 in DNA: TGTGCCAGCAGCCCCGGACTAGCGGGTTGGGATGAGCAGTTCTTC. Residues: CASSPGLAGWDEQFF.

This clonotype has only a few counts. The CDR3 nucleotides are TGTGCCAGCAGTTACGTCCGATACGAGCAGTTCTTC. The encoded protein is CASSYVRYEQFF. The V gene is TRBV6-6, the J gene TRBJ2-1; D is uncertain. V lost 2 bases and J lost 10, with 9 bases in between. Germline lookup yields CDR1 MNHNY and CDR2 SVGAGI (reference sequence). The CDR3 has 12 amino acids.

The gene calls are TRBV19 and TRBJ1-2, with 8 bases fitting TRBD1. Germline loops: CDR1 LNHDA, CDR2 SQIVND (reference sequence). V gave up 7 bases and J gave up 4 bases; unmatched junction bases: 17. The CDR3 has 17 amino acids. CDR3 nucleotide sequence: TGTGCCAGTAACACCCTAAGCGGGACAGGTTCATTCTATGGCTACACCTTC. This translates into CASNTLSGTGSFYGYTF.

This clonotype has a count of ten or more. This sequence joins TRBV7-2 and TRBJ2-5; the match to TRBD1 covers 7 bases. This CDR3 contains 14 residues. The germline V gene encodes CDR1 SGHTA and CDR2 FQGNSA. Germline trimming cut 5 bases from V and 5 bases from J; bases unmatched to any gene: 8. The CDR3 region is CASSTYRGGETQYF. CDR3 DNA: TGTGCCAGCAGCACATACAGGGGTGGGGAGACCCAGTACTTC.

This chain links TRBV30 with TRBJ1-1, with D uncertain. Trimming left V 6 bases short and J 3 bases short, with 8 bases between. This CDR3 region has 11 residues. Germline loops: CDR1 GTSNPN, CDR2 SVGIG (reference sequence). CDR3 residues: CACPRDTEAFF. The CDR3 nucleotides read TGTGCCTGTCCCCGTGACACTGAAGCTTTCTTT. Using reference TRBV30 and TRBJ1-1 for the parts outside the CDR3, the full variable domain is SQTIHQWPATLVQPVGSPLSLECTVEGTSNPNLYWYRQAAGRGLQLLFYSVGIGQISSEVPQNLSASRPQDRQFILSSKKLLLSDSGFYLCACPRDTEAFFGQGTRLTVV.

There are many counts of this clonotype. CDR3 sequence (DNA): TGTGCCAGCAGCTTAGAAGGGATTCTAGGAAACACCATATATTTT. As protein: CASSLEGILGNTIYF. The genes are TRBV7-2 and TRBJ1-3, with D uncertain. The CDR3 is 15 amino acids. Trimming pared 1 base from V and 4 bases from J, leaving 11 bases between. Per germline, CDR1 SGHTA and CDR2 FQGNSA.

This clonotype has just a few counts. In nucleotides, the CDR3 is TGTGCCACCAGTGATTCGGACAGGACGATGGCTGAAGCTTTCTTT. Residues: CATSDSDRTMAEAFF. J is TRBJ1-1 and V is TRBV24-1; 7 bases fit TRBD1. The CDR3 sequence is 15 residues long. The V gene end was trimmed by 2 bases and the J gene end by 6 bases; junction bases not matched to a gene: 8. The germline V gene encodes CDR1 KGHDR and CDR2 SFDVKD.

The V and J genes are TRBV28 and TRBJ2-5; 13 nucleotides line up with TRBD2. Germline lookup yields CDR1 MDHEN and CDR2 SYDVKM. J was trimmed by 5 bases and V by 5 bases; bases with no gene match: 5. The CDR3 is made up of 15 amino acids. CDR3 amino acids: CASSNGLAGVETQYF. For the CDR3, the DNA is TGTGCCAGCAGTAACGGACTAGCGGGAGTTGAGACCCAGTACTTC. The entire variable domain, with the rest obtained from reference TRBV28 and TRBJ2-5, is as follows: DVKVTQSSRYLVKRTGEKVFLECVQDMDHENMFWYRQDPGLGLRLIYFSYDVKMKEKGDIPEGYSVSREKKERFSLILESASTNQTSMYLCASSNGLAGVETQYFGPGTRLLVL.

This chain joins TRBV7-2 and TRBJ2-7; tentatively, D is TRBD2 (5 bases). The CDR3 is 13 residues long. Looked up from germline, CDR1 is SGHTA and CDR2 is FQGNSA. Trimming took 1 base from V and 6 from J, leaving 10 bases between them. CDR3 loop: CASSLVSRGEQYF. CDR3 sequence (DNA): TGTGCCAGCAGCTTAGTCAGCCGGGGCGAGCAGTACTTC. Supplemented by reference TRBV7-2 and TRBJ2-7, the full variable domain reads GAGVSQSPSNKVTEKGKDVELRCDPISGHTALYWYRQSLGQGLEFLIYFQGNSAPDKSGLPSDRFSAERTGGSVSTLTIQRTQQEDSAVYLCASSLVSRGEQYFGPGTRLTVT.

This clonotype occurred many times. The rearrangement links TRBV7-2 to TRBJ2-5, with D perhaps being TRBD1 or TRBD2 (6 bases each). The CDR3 has 12 residues. Germline-derived CDR1 and CDR2 are SGHTA and FQGNSA. V lost 10 bases and J 5 bases, leaving 14 bases between the germline ends. The CDR3 here is CATRQEGETQYF. The CDR3 nucleotides are TGTGCCACCCGACAGGAGGGTGAGACCCAGTACTTC.

The chain joins TRBV5-5 to TRBJ1-5; D possibly corresponds to TRBD1 (5 bases). CDR3 length equals 15 residues. Looked up from germline, CDR1 is SGHKS and CDR2 is YYEKEE (reference sequence). V lost 4 bases, J lost 4 bases, and 15 bases lay in between. The CDR3 nucleotides are TGTGCCAGCAGCGTAGGGCCAGGGAGGAATCAGCCCCAGCATTTT. Residues: CASSVGPGRNQPQHF.

V gene TRBV7-9 combines with J gene TRBJ1-1, with D unclear. Germline loops: CDR1 SEHNR, CDR2 FQNEAQ (reference sequence). The V gene lost 2 bases and the J gene lost 11 bases, with 12 bases spanning the gap. The CDR3 consists of 12 residues. CDR3 sequence reads: CASSLQTGSAFF. CDR3 nucleotides: TGTGCCAGCAGCTTACAAACGGGTAGTGCTTTCTTT. Full variable domain (rest looked up from reference TRBV7-9 and TRBJ1-1): DTGVSQNPRHKITKRGQNVTFRCDPISEHNRLYWYRQTLGQGPEFLTYFQNEAQLEKSRLLSDRFSAERPKGSFSTLEIQRTEQGDSAMYLCASSLQTGSAFFGQGTRLTVV.

The V and J genes are TRBV5-1 and TRBJ2-6; no firm D call. V lost 0 bases and J 0 bases, leaving 4 bases between the germline ends. This CDR3 region has 15 residues. Per the germline V gene, CDR1 is SGHRS and CDR2 is YFSETQ. CDR3 protein: CASSLESSGANVLTF. For the CDR3, the DNA is TGCGCCAGCAGCTTGGAGAGCTCTGGGGCCAACGTCCTGACTTTC.

The V and J genes are TRBV18 and TRBJ1-6; D is undetermined. The CDR3 has 15 amino acids. Per the germline V gene, CDR1 is KGHSH and CDR2 is LQKENI. Trimming left V 2 bases short and J 3 bases short, with 8 bases between. CDR3 region: CASSPNGNYNSPLHF. As DNA, the CDR3 is TGTGCCAGCTCACCAAATGGCAACTATAATTCACCCCTCCACTTT.

This clonotype was observed at least ten times. The chain couples TRBV18 to TRBJ1-2; D perhaps matches TRBD1 (5 bases). V was clipped by 1 base and J by 3 bases, with 12 bases between them. CDR1 and CDR2 (germline): KGHSH, LQKENI. This CDR3 comprises 15 residues. CDR3 in DNA: TGTGCCAGCTCACCACTCTCAGGGCTCGACTATGGCTACACCTTC. This gives the protein CASSPLSGLDYGYTF. The entire variable domain, with the rest obtained from reference TRBV18 and TRBJ1-2, is as follows: NAGVMQNPRHLVRRRGQEARLRCSPMKGHSHVYWYRQLPEEGLKFMVYLQKENIIDESGMPKERFSAEFPKEGPSILRIQQVVRGDSAAYFCASSPLSGLDYGYTFGSGTRLTVV.

In this sample, this clonotype turned up many times. The gene calls are TRBV7-2 and TRBJ2-1, with 11 bases matching TRBD2. CDR3 length: 15 amino acids. Germline assignment: CDR1 SGHTA and CDR2 FQGNSA. V was clipped by 2 bases and J by 6 bases; unmatched bases: 3. The CDR3 loop is CASSLILAGGNEQFF. For the CDR3, the DNA is TGTGCCAGCAGCTTAATTCTAGCGGGAGGCAATGAGCAGTTCTTC.

This clonotype has only a few counts. This sequence joins TRBV5-1 and TRBJ2-7; D not certain. Germline assignment: CDR1 SGHRS and CDR2 YFSETQ. The CDR3 has 13 amino acids. Trimming shortened V by 0 bases and J by 5 bases, and 9 bases separated the two germline ends. The CDR3 sequence: CASSLVFGNEQYF. The CDR3 nucleotides are TGCGCCAGCAGCTTGGTATTTGGGAACGAGCAGTACTTC.

V is TRBV27 and J is TRBJ2-1, with 10 nucleotides matching TRBD2. The junction had 7 bases not matched to a gene; V was cut back by 4 bases and J by 4 bases. The CDR3 sequence is 16 residues long. Germline values: CDR1 MNHEY, CDR2 SMNVEV (reference sequence). The CDR3 loop reads CASSSKTSGHYNEQFF. DNA for the CDR3: TGTGCCAGCAGTTCCAAGACTAGCGGGCATTACAATGAGCAGTTCTTC.

This clonotype was recorded at least ten times. The chain combines TRBV7-2 with TRBJ1-1; weak D call: TRBD1 (6 bases). CDR3 length: 13 residues. CDR1 is SGHTA, CDR2 FQGNSA, per germline. The V and J ends lost 2 bases and 4 bases respectively, with 8 bases between them. The CDR3 DNA reads TGTGCCAGCAGCTTACAAGGGGGCACTGAAGCTTTCTTT. Amino acids: CASSLQGGTEAFF.

This clonotype rates as medium-sized. One end of the junction fails to match germline, which may point to a read error. V and J are TRBV11-3 and TRBJ1-1; D gene uncertain. This CDR3 is built from 12 residues. Germline CDR1 reads SGHNT; CDR2 reads YENEEA. This chain's CDR3 is CASSIGNPEAFF. The CDR3 DNA reads as TGTGCCAGCAGTATCGGGAACCCTGAAGCTTTCTTT.

The chain uses TRBV14 and TRBJ2-1; 13 nucleotides align to TRBD2. The junction had 3 bases not matched to a gene; V was cut back by 0 bases and J by 7 bases. The CDR3 contains 16 residues. CDR1 is SGHDN, CDR2 FVKESK, per germline. CDR3 protein: CASSQDEGLAGNEQFF. The CDR3 DNA is TGTGCCAGCAGCCAAGACGAGGGACTAGCGGGGAATGAGCAGTTCTTC.

This chain's CDR3 is CASSLQSQETQYF. The CDR3 DNA reads TGTGCCAGCAGCTTACAATCACAAGAGACCCAGTACTTC. The chain uses TRBV7-9 and TRBJ2-5; D gene uncertain. In germline, CDR1 is SEHNR, CDR2 FQNEAQ (reference sequence). This CDR3 has 13 amino acids. V was pared by 2 bases and J by 2 bases, with 6 bases between.